One sample yielded the 32 T cell receptor beta chains listed below, sequenced in a study of cytomegalovirus exposure and HLA in healthy donors. With 60 Vbeta and 13 Jbeta primers, the PCR was carried out. TCRdb keeps only in-frame clones here, not all; method: immunoSEQ multiplex PCR. Of about 110,000 clones in the sample, 82% were seen once. Sequenced input: PBMCs. These receptor sequences come from a man aged 25-45 years in good health and CMV-seropositive.

A few counts support this clone. The chain has TRBV19 and TRBJ1-1; a possible D gene is TRBD1 (6 bases). Between the trimmed V and J ends, which lost 5 bases and 3 bases, there was a span of 13 bases. This CDR3 is 14 amino acids long. CDR1 is LNHDA, CDR2 SQIVND, per germline (reference sequence). This CDR3 reads CASSPRGAYTEAFF. CDR3 coding DNA: TGTGCCAGTAGTCCACGGGGGGCGTACACTGAAGCTTTCTTT.

This chain joins TRBV6-5 and TRBJ1-2, with a weak D call TRBD1 (6 bases). This CDR3 contains 15 residues. V lost 5 bases, J lost 4 bases, and 17 bases lay in between. Germline V lookup: CDR1 MNHEY, CDR2 SVGAGI. Here the CDR3 reads CASSHTSGRGYGYTF. The CDR3 DNA reads as TGTGCCAGCAGTCACACCTCGGGCAGGGGCTATGGCTACACCTTC.

This clone occurred once. The rearrangement joins TRBV7-9 to TRBJ2-7; 7 positions match TRBD1. The CDR3 contains 13 residues. V shed 5 bases, J shed 6 bases, and the junction held 7 bases outside the gene matches. CDR1 SEHNR and CDR2 FQNEAQ come from the germline V gene (reference sequence). DNA for the CDR3: TGTGCCAGCAGCCCCCAGACAGGGAGCGAGCAGTACTTC. Protein product: CASSPQTGSEQYF.

The chain recombines TRBV4-2 with TRBJ1-4; 8 nucleotides align to TRBD1. The V and J ends lost 5 bases and 7 bases, in that order; junction bases with no gene match: 9. The CDR3 consists of 15 residues. Germline lookup yields CDR1 LGHNA and CDR2 YNFKEQ. Here the CDR3 reads CASSSRGQGGEKLFF. As DNA, the CDR3 is TGTGCCAGCAGCTCTCGAGGACAGGGCGGTGAAAAACTGTTTTTT.

The chain combines TRBV7-8 with TRBJ2-7; no firm D call. Per the germline V gene, CDR1 is SGHVS and CDR2 is FQNEAQ. The V end lost 8 bases, the J end lost 5 bases, and 7 bases lay between the germline ends. CDR3 length: 10 amino acids. The CDR3 loop is CASGRNEQYF. The CDR3 DNA is TGTGCCAGCGGCCGAAACGAGCAGTACTTC. Using reference TRBV7-8 and TRBJ2-7 for the parts outside the CDR3, the full variable domain is GAGVSQSPRYKVAKRGQDVALRCDPISGHVSLFWYQQALGQGPEFLTYFQNEAQLDKSGLPSDRFFAERPEGSVSTLKIQRTQQEDSAVYLCASGRNEQYFGPGTRLTVT.

The chain links TRBV30 to TRBJ1-6; D not resolved. CDR1 and CDR2 (germline): GTSNPN, SVGIG (reference sequence). Trimming took off 2 bases at V and 10 bases at J, with 12 bases between the two ends. The CDR3 is 13 amino acids. The CDR3 sequence: CAWSIRRQSPLHF. The CDR3 DNA follows: TGTGCCTGGAGTATCAGGAGGCAGTCACCCCTCCACTTT.

This chain connects TRBV15 to TRBJ1-4; D unclear. The CDR3 has 13 residues. V was clipped by 0 bases and J by 5 bases, with 4 bases between them. In germline, CDR1 is LNHNV, CDR2 YYDKDF (reference sequence). The CDR3 sequence: CATSRDRNEKLFF. In DNA form, the CDR3 reads TGTGCCACCAGCAGAGACAGGAATGAAAAACTGTTTTTT.

CDR3 coding DNA: TGTGCCAGCAGAGATAGAACGCAGGGTGCCGGGGAGCTGTTTTTT. It codes for CASRDRTQGAGELFF. V is TRBV2 and J is TRBJ2-2; D may be TRBD1 (5 bases). The CDR3 length is 15 residues. Trimming removed 6 bases from V and 6 bases from J, with 17 bases in between. Germline CDR1 and CDR2: SNHLY and FYNNEI.

This chain uses TRBV7-3 with TRBJ2-1; D is possibly TRBD2 (7 bases). The germline V gene has CDR1 SGHTA and CDR2 FQGTGA. V was trimmed by 9 bases and J by 2 bases, leaving 14 bases between them. The CDR3 totals 14 residues. The CDR3: CASAPGGAYNEQFF. The CDR3 DNA reads as TGTGCCAGTGCCCCGGGGGGCGCCTACAATGAGCAGTTCTTC.

The chain recombines TRBV11-2 with TRBJ1-1; D remains unclear. The V end was cut by 7 bases, the J end by 3 bases, with 12 bases between. This CDR3 region has 13 residues. Germline V gene data show CDR1 as SGHAT and CDR2 as FQNNGV. The CDR3 loop reads CASTILLHTEAFF. The CDR3 DNA is TGTGCCAGCACGATACTACTCCACACTGAAGCTTTCTTT.

V gene TRBV6-1 combines with J gene TRBJ2-3, with 8 bases lining up with TRBD2. The junction had 11 bases not matched to a gene; V was cut back by 0 bases and J by 6 bases. This CDR3 is 17 amino acids long. Per the germline V gene, CDR1 is MNHNS and CDR2 is SASEGT. The CDR3 DNA sequence: TGTGCCAGCAGTGAAGCGGGACGGGGGGGTTTTATGGATACGCAGTATTTT. This gives the protein CASSEAGRGGFMDTQYF.

The chain joins TRBV5-6 to TRBJ2-4; a possible D gene is TRBD2 (6 bases). The germline V gene encodes CDR1 SGHDT and CDR2 YYEEEE. V shed 2 bases and J shed 9 bases, with 12 bases lying between them. CDR3 length: 13 residues. CDR3 loop: CASSFERGGIQYF. In nucleotides, the CDR3 is TGTGCCAGCAGCTTTGAAAGGGGAGGCATTCAGTACTTC. The entire variable domain, with the rest obtained from reference TRBV5-6 and TRBJ2-4, is as follows: DAGVTQSPTHLIKTRGQQVTLRCSPKSGHDTVSWYQQALGQGPQFIFQYYEEEERQRGNFPDRFSGHQFPNYSSELNVNALLLGDSALYLCASSFERGGIQYFGAGTRLSVL.

Only one count was recorded for this clone. This chain joins TRBV6-5 and TRBJ1-2, with D possibly matching TRBD1 (6 bases). Trimming left V 2 bases short and J 6 bases short, with 16 bases between. The length of the CDR3 is 15 residues. The germline V gene encodes CDR1 MNHEY and CDR2 SVGAGI. CDR3 amino acids: CASSYDPGQGNGYTF. The CDR3 DNA reads as TGTGCCAGCAGTTACGATCCGGGGCAGGGGAATGGCTACACCTTC.

The V call is TRBV6-1, the J call TRBJ1-3; TRBD1 matches at 8 bases. The CDR3 loop spans 15 amino acids. Germline lookup yields CDR1 MNHNS and CDR2 SASEGT. V trimming: 4 bases; J trimming: 1 base; junction bases outside the gene matches: 3. The CDR3 sequence: CASSAGGTSGNTIYF. The DNA of the CDR3 is TGTGCCAGCAGTGCAGGGGGCACTTCTGGAAACACCATATATTTT.

V and J are TRBV30 and TRBJ1-2; a possible D gene is TRBD1 (6 bases). V lost 5 bases and J 2 bases, leaving 12 bases between the germline ends. Germline assignment: CDR1 GTSNPN and CDR2 SVGIG (reference sequence). This CDR3 spans 13 amino acids. The CDR3 nucleotides are TGTGCCTGGTTCCCTACAGGGAACTATGGCTACACCTTC. This encodes CAWFPTGNYGYTF.

V and J are TRBV19 and TRBJ2-7; TRBD2 aligns across 8 bases. In germline, CDR1 is LNHDA, CDR2 SQIVND (reference sequence). Trimming removed 5 bases from V and 6 bases from J; junction bases left unmatched: 15. The CDR3 has 16 residues. This CDR3 reads CASSAVSSGRGGEQYF. Here the CDR3 DNA reads TGTGCCAGTAGTGCGGTGTCGAGTGGCCGGGGGGGCGAGCAGTACTTC.

The sample holds a few counts of this clone. The rearrangement links TRBV5-1 to TRBJ1-2; 8 bases align to TRBD1. V trimming: 3 bases; J trimming: 0 bases; junction bases outside the gene matches: 4. The V gene's germline CDR1 is SGHRS and CDR2 YFSETQ. The CDR3 is 15 amino acids. The chain's CDR3 is CASSWGTGPNYGYTF. The CDR3 DNA sequence: TGCGCCAGCAGCTGGGGGACAGGCCCTAACTATGGCTACACCTTC.

This chain joins TRBV11-3 and TRBJ1-1; D unclear. This CDR3 region has 13 residues. From germline, CDR1 is SGHNT and CDR2 YENEEA. Trimming took 7 bases from V and 1 from J, leaving 10 bases between them. In nucleotides, the CDR3 is TGTGCCAGCATGGGCAGGCCGAACACTGAAGCTTTCTTT. This encodes CASMGRPNTEAFF.

The chain joins TRBV6-1 to TRBJ1-5; 7 positions agree with TRBD1. With 6 bases clipped from V and 7 bases from J, the junction kept 12 bases outside the gene matches. The CDR3 is made up of 15 amino acids. Germline V gene sequence: CDR1 MNHNS, CDR2 SASEGT. The CDR3 DNA reads as TGTGCCAGCAGGGACTTCATAGGGGGCGGACAGCCCCAGCATTTT. Translated: CASRDFIGGGQPQHF.

The chain joins TRBV6-5 to TRBJ1-2; TRBD1 matches 8 bases. The V and J ends lost 6 bases and 4 bases, in that order; junction bases with no gene match: 7. The CDR3 covers 14 residues. The germline V gene has CDR1 MNHEY and CDR2 SVGAGI. The CDR3 is CASRDWTGPYGYTF. The CDR3 coding sequence is TGTGCCAGCAGGGACTGGACAGGGCCCTATGGCTACACCTTC.

The chain is built from TRBV5-6 and TRBJ1-5; D perhaps matches TRBD1 (5 bases). V lost 4 bases and J 2 bases, leaving 16 bases between the germline ends. The CDR3 contains 16 residues. In germline, CDR1 is SGHDT, CDR2 YYEEEE. The CDR3 region has the DNA TGTGCCAGCAGCCTGGCGAGAACGGGGGGCAATCAGCCCCAGCATTTT. It yields the protein CASSLARTGGNQPQHF. Using reference TRBV5-6 and TRBJ1-5 for the parts outside the CDR3, the full variable domain is DAGVTQSPTHLIKTRGQQVTLRCSPKSGHDTVSWYQQALGQGPQFIFQYYEEEERQRGNFPDRFSGHQFPNYSSELNVNALLLGDSALYLCASSLARTGGNQPQHFGDGTRLSIL.

V and J are TRBV6-5 and TRBJ1-3; D may be TRBD1 (5 bases). V lost 0 bases to trimming and J lost 3 bases, with 9 bases between them. Germline V CDR1 and CDR2: MNHEY, SVGAGI. CDR3 length: 15 amino acids. The CDR3 here is CASSYSGTHGNTIYF. For the CDR3, the DNA is TGTGCCAGCAGTTACTCAGGGACTCATGGAAACACCATATATTTT.

DNA of the CDR3: TGTGCCAGTAGCACATTGGGACAGAGGGGGAATGAGCAGTTCTTC. This encodes CASSTLGQRGNEQFF. V and J are TRBV19 and TRBJ2-1; TRBD1 agrees at 7 bases. The germline CDR1 and CDR2 sequences are LNHDA and SQIVND (reference sequence). With 6 bases clipped from V and 7 bases from J, the junction kept 12 bases outside the gene matches. CDR3 length: 15 residues.

This clone has more than one count but fewer than ten. V gene TRBV2 combines with J gene TRBJ1-2; D gene uncertain. V was pared by 6 bases and J by 0 bases, with 8 bases between. This CDR3 is 13 amino acids long. The germline V gene has CDR1 SNHLY and CDR2 FYNNEI. The CDR3 region has the DNA TGTGCCAGCAGGCTGGGCACTAACTATGGCTACACCTTC. As protein: CASRLGTNYGYTF. The full variable domain, in which reference TRBV2 and TRBJ1-2 provide the parts outside the CDR3, is EPEVTQTPSHQVTQMGQEVILRCVPISNHLYFYWYRQILGQKVEFLVSFYNNEISEKSEIFDDQFSVERPDGSNFTLKIRSTKLEDSAMYFCASRLGTNYGYTFGSGTRLTVV.

About this clone itself: At one boundary the junction diverges from the germline segment, which might be a read error. Other DNA sequences in the sample encode the same CDR3. The J gene is TRBJ2-1, the V gene TRBV5-1; D is perhaps TRBD1 (5 bases). From germline, CDR1 is SGHRS and CDR2 YFSETQ. The CDR3 is made up of 12 amino acids. The CDR3 loop is CASSLQGHEQFF. The CDR3 DNA reads as TGCGCTAGCAGCCTCCAGGGCCATGAGCAGTTCTTC.

J is TRBJ2-3 and V is TRBV10-3; TRBD2 might be the D (6 bases). The CDR3 runs to 13 residues. The germline gives CDR1 ENHRY, CDR2 SYGVKD. The V end lost 8 bases, the J end lost 2 bases, and 11 bases lay between the germline ends. CDR3 in amino acids: CAIRDSATDTQYF. CDR3 coding DNA: TGTGCCATCCGGGACTCGGCCACAGATACGCAGTATTTT.

The V and J genes are TRBV19 and TRBJ1-2; D perhaps matches TRBD1 (5 bases). Trimming shortened V by 7 bases and J by 5 bases, and 8 bases separated the two germline ends. The CDR3 spans 11 residues. CDR1 and CDR2 from the germline V gene are LNHDA and SQIVND (reference sequence). The CDR3 DNA reads TGTGCCAGTACAGACAGTTATGGCTACACCTTC. As protein: CASTDSYGYTF.

CDR3 in DNA: TGTGCCAGCAGCTTTACCTACGAAGCTTTCTTT. It is translated as CASSFTYEAFF. The V gene is TRBV7-9, the J gene TRBJ1-1; D unresolved. The germline CDR1 and CDR2 sequences are SEHNR and FQNEAQ (reference sequence). The CDR3 is made up of 11 amino acids. The V end was cut by 3 bases, the J end by 8 bases, with 7 bases between.

The chain carries TRBV6-7 and TRBJ2-3; 10 bases match TRBD2. TRBV6-7 is annotated as an ORF whose role is uncertain. CDR3 size: 18 residues. Unmatched junction bases numbered 9, after V lost 0 bases and J lost 3 bases. For the CDR3, the DNA is TGTGCCAGCAGTTACTCGAGCGGGGGGGCCGGGGGAACAGATACGCAGTATTTT. Translating it yields CASSYSSGGAGGTDTQYF.

The chain combines TRBV13 with TRBJ2-2, with 7 bases that match TRBD2. Germline CDR1 reads PRHDT; CDR2 reads FYEKMQ (reference sequence). The CDR3 has 16 residues. Losses at the gene ends were 0 bases for V and 3 bases for J; bases not matched to a gene: 4. DNA for the CDR3: TGTGCCAGCAGCTTAGGCGCTAGCGGCTACACCGGGGAGCTGTTTTTT. It codes for CASSLGASGYTGELFF. The full variable domain, rest sourced from reference TRBV13 and TRBJ2-2, is AAGVIQSPRHLIKEKRETATLKCYPIPRHDTVYWYQQGPGQDPQFLISFYEKMQSDKGSIPDRFSAQQFSDYHSELNMSSLELGDSALYFCASSLGASGYTGELFFGEGSRLTVL.

The chain is built from TRBV2 and TRBJ2-3, with D unclear. V lost 4 bases, J lost 0 bases, and 2 bases lay in between. This CDR3 region has 12 residues. Germline V gene data show CDR1 as SNHLY and CDR2 as FYNNEI. CDR3 loop: CASSVSTDTQYF. CDR3 in DNA: TGTGCCAGCAGTGTAAGCACAGATACGCAGTATTTT.

This clone showed up just a few times. This chain links TRBV12-5 with TRBJ2-2, with 9 bases that match TRBD1. Germline CDR1 reads LGHNT; CDR2 reads FRNRAP. Trimming cost V 4 bases and J 0 bases; bases outside gene matches: 3. CDR3 length: 16 amino acids. The CDR3 bases are TGTGCTAGTGGTTCCGGACAGGGGACGAACACCGGGGAGCTGTTTTTT. Encoded protein: CASGSGQGTNTGELFF.